These 23 T cell receptor beta chains originate from one sample sequenced in a study of blood T cell repertoires in COVID-19. Libraries were prepared by immunoSEQ multiplex PCR; TCRdb keeps only in-frame clonotypes and omits some of them. The sample carries 35,000 to 50,000 clones, more than 70% recorded once. Sequencing was performed on peripheral blood. Every receptor here comes from a human donor in a cohort sampled during active COVID-19.

This chain uses TRBV7-9 with TRBJ2-1; 8 nucleotides line up with TRBD1. Trimming at V came to 7 bases and at J to 5 bases, leaving 7 bases not matched to a gene. The germline gives CDR1 SEHNR, CDR2 FQNEAQ (reference sequence). The CDR3 contains 14 residues. The CDR3 DNA follows: TGTGCCAGCATCAGAGGGACAGGAGACAATGAGCAGTTCTTC. Translated, it gives CASIRGTGDNEQFF.

The chain has TRBV7-9 and TRBJ1-2; D remains ambiguous. The CDR3 consists of 11 residues. Deletions cut 5 bases from V and 8 bases from J, with 9 bases between. Per germline, CDR1 SEHNR and CDR2 FQNEAQ (reference sequence). The CDR3 DNA reads as TGTGCCAGCAGCCCGACGGAGGGCTACACCTTC. Translation: CASSPTEGYTF.

The genes are TRBV7-2 and TRBJ2-5, with 10 bases lining up with TRBD2. Germline CDR1 is SGHTA and CDR2 is FQGNSA. V lost 5 bases to trimming and J lost 5 bases; unmatched junction nucleotides: 5. This CDR3 comprises 14 residues. The CDR3, as DNA: TGTGCCAGCAGCCCACCGGGACTAGCGGAGACCCAGTACTTC. It codes for CASSPPGLAETQYF.

This clone was seen only once. The chain uses TRBV27 and TRBJ1-4; perhaps TRBD1 as D (5 bases). V was cut by 4 bases and J by 7 bases, with 10 bases left in between. The CDR3 is 13 amino acids. The germline V gene has CDR1 MNHEY and CDR2 SMNVEV (reference sequence). The CDR3, as DNA: TGTGCCAGCAGTTACAGGACGGTTGAAAAACTGTTTTTT. This translates into CASSYRTVEKLFF.

This clone is judged medium-sized. The CDR3 nucleotides read TGTGCCAGCAGCTTTCAGGGTTCCCTATCGGGCTACACCTTC. Translated: CASSFQGSLSGYTF. V usage is TRBV7-9 and J usage is TRBJ1-2, with D tentatively TRBD1 (5 bases). Trimming left V 3 bases short and J 8 bases short, with 16 bases between. This CDR3 is 14 amino acids long. From germline, CDR1 is SEHNR and CDR2 FQNEAQ (reference sequence). Supplemented by reference TRBV7-9 and TRBJ1-2, the full variable domain reads DTGVSQNPRHKITKRGQNVTFRCDPISEHNRLYWYRQTLGQGPEFLTYFQNEAQLEKSRLLSDRFSAERPKGSFSTLEIQRTEQGDSAMYLCASSFQGSLSGYTFGSGTRLTVV.

The chain recombines TRBV7-3 with TRBJ2-1; TRBD2 might be the D (6 bases). Trimming removed 5 bases at V and 3 bases at J, with 11 bases between. The V gene's germline CDR1 is SGHTA and CDR2 FQGTGA. There are 14 residues in the CDR3. DNA of the CDR3: TGTGCCAGCAGCCCAGGGAGGAACTACAATGAGCAGTTCTTC. Amino acids: CASSPGRNYNEQFF.

V and J are TRBV4-3 and TRBJ1-5, with TRBD1 matching over 8 bases. V shed 0 bases and J 6 bases; nucleotides not matched to a gene: 7. This CDR3 is 16 amino acids long. The germline CDR1 and CDR2 sequences are LGHNA and YSLEER. For the CDR3, the DNA is TGCGCCAGCAGCCAAGATATCGGACAGGGAGGTCAGCCCCAGCATTTT. Amino acid sequence: CASSQDIGQGGQPQHF.

V and J are TRBV5-6 and TRBJ1-1; no clear D gene. This CDR3 comprises 14 residues. V shed 3 bases and J shed 4 bases, with 13 bases lying between them. The germline V gene has CDR1 SGHDT and CDR2 YYEEEE. The CDR3 DNA reads as TGTGCCAGCAGCTCATCGGGAGCGACCACTGAAGCTTTCTTT. The encoded protein is CASSSSGATTEAFF.

This clone turned up a few times. The chain combines TRBV4-1 with TRBJ2-7, with a tentative D call TRBD2 (6 bases). The V and J ends lost 1 base and 2 bases respectively, with 12 bases between them. This CDR3 has 15 amino acids. Germline lookup yields CDR1 MGHRA and CDR2 YSYEKL. CDR3 in DNA: TGCGCCAGCAGCCAAGTAAGCGGGTACCCCTACGAGCAGTACTTC. Its protein product is CASSQVSGYPYEQYF.

The rearrangement links TRBV7-9 to TRBJ2-1; D gene unclear. The length of the CDR3 is 15 residues. V lost 5 bases and J 5 bases, leaving 16 bases between the germline ends. Germline CDR1 reads SEHNR; CDR2 reads FQNEAQ (reference sequence). The CDR3 sequence: CASSGSRSPNNEQFF. CDR3 DNA: TGTGCCAGCAGCGGCAGTCGGAGCCCAAACAATGAGCAGTTCTTC. Full variable domain (rest looked up from reference TRBV7-9 and TRBJ2-1): DTGVSQNPRHKITKRGQNVTFRCDPISEHNRLYWYRQTLGQGPEFLTYFQNEAQLEKSRLLSDRFSAERPKGSFSTLEIQRTEQGDSAMYLCASSGSRSPNNEQFFGPGTRLTVL.

V usage is TRBV3-1 (or the pseudogene TRBV3-2) and J usage is TRBJ1-1; D is possibly TRBD1 (5 bases). Per germline, CDR1 LGHDT and CDR2 YNNKEL (reference sequence). The CDR3 has 14 amino acids. The V end was cut by 1 base, the J end by 3 bases, with 9 bases between. This chain's CDR3 is CASSQVGGDTEAFF. In nucleotides, the CDR3 is TGTGCCAGCAGCCAAGTAGGAGGGGACACTGAAGCTTTCTTT.

The chain uses TRBV3-1 (or the pseudogene TRBV3-2) and TRBJ1-1; the D gene is possibly TRBD1 (5 bases). Trimming shortened V by 4 bases and J by 1 base, and 10 bases separated the two germline ends. CDR1 is LGHDT and CDR2 is YNNKEL in the germline V gene (reference sequence). The CDR3 runs 14 residues. The CDR3 nucleotides are TGTGCCAGCAGCCCCGCCGGGGGGAACACTGAAGCTTTCTTT. Its protein is CASSPAGGNTEAFF.

This clone was seen a single time. The chain uses TRBV7-2 and TRBJ2-7; TRBD2 agrees at 10 bases. This CDR3 is built from 16 residues. The V gene's germline CDR1 is SGHTA and CDR2 FQGNSA. With 3 bases clipped from V and 7 bases from J, the junction kept 12 bases outside the gene matches. CDR3 in amino acids: CASSFEAGGLPREQYF. In nucleotides, the CDR3 is TGTGCCAGCAGCTTCGAAGCGGGGGGGCTCCCTCGGGAGCAGTACTTC.

The CDR3 bases are TGTGCCACCAGTGAGACTACAGGGGATGAGCAGTTCTTC. It translates to CATSETTGDEQFF. The rearrangement links TRBV24-1 to TRBJ2-1, with 7 bases identical to TRBD1. The V segment lost 4 bases and the J segment 8 bases; nucleotides outside the gene matches: 4. The CDR3 contains 13 residues. CDR1 is KGHDR, CDR2 SFDVKD, per germline.

The chain links TRBV4-2 to TRBJ2-3, with 11 bases that match TRBD2. Germline V CDR1 and CDR2: LGHNA, YNFKEQ. The CDR3 sequence is 15 residues long. V dropped 3 bases and J dropped 8; count of bases not matched to a gene: 7. The CDR3 DNA is TGTGCCAGCAGCCATAGCGGGAGGGCCTCAGTTACGCAGTATTTT. Amino acids: CASSHSGRASVTQYF.

This chain connects TRBV24-1 to TRBJ2-7, with a possible D match to TRBD2 (6 bases). The V gene lost 3 bases and the J gene lost 7 bases, with 12 bases spanning the gap. The germline CDR1 and CDR2 sequences are KGHDR and SFDVKD. The CDR3 length is 13 residues. The CDR3 DNA sequence: TGTGCCACCAGTGATCCGCAAGGGAGGGAGCAGTACTTC. Translating gives CATSDPQGREQYF.

The sample holds one count of this clone. The chain joins TRBV7-9 to TRBJ2-3; 9 bases are shared with TRBD1. V trimming: 6 bases; J trimming: 5 bases; junction bases outside the gene matches: 9. The CDR3 length is 15 residues. The germline CDR1 and CDR2 sequences are SEHNR and FQNEAQ (reference sequence). CDR3 loop: CASRPGQGMGDTQYF. Here the CDR3 DNA reads TGTGCCAGCAGGCCCGGACAGGGGATGGGAGATACGCAGTATTTT.

V and J are TRBV18 and TRBJ1-2, with TRBD1 matching over 7 bases. This CDR3 spans 14 amino acids. With 6 bases clipped from V and 7 bases from J, the junction kept 11 bases outside the gene matches. The germline V gene has CDR1 KGHSH and CDR2 LQKENI. The CDR3 DNA sequence: TGTGCCAGCTCTCAGGGACAGCCCTCCTCTGGCTACACCTTC. Translation gives CASSQGQPSSGYTF.

The rearrangement uses TRBV15 and TRBJ1-3; D unresolved. Germline loops: CDR1 LNHNV, CDR2 YYDKDF (reference sequence). V lost 5 bases and J 0 bases, leaving 11 bases between the germline ends. The CDR3 has 15 amino acids. The CDR3 region has the DNA TGTGCCACCAGCTCCCCCTTCTCCTCTGGAAACACCATATATTTT. Its translation is CATSSPFSSGNTIYF.

The rearrangement uses TRBV10-3 and TRBJ2-3; 7 positions agree with TRBD1. CDR1 ENHRY and CDR2 SYGVKD come from the germline V gene. V lost 3 bases and J lost 0; bases outside the gene matches: 9. This CDR3 is built from 17 residues. CDR3 sequence reads: CAISDQKGQASTDTQYF. CDR3 DNA: TGTGCCATCAGTGACCAAAAAGGACAGGCTAGCACAGATACGCAGTATTTT.

V usage is TRBV6-2 or TRBV6-3 and J usage is TRBJ1-1; the match to TRBD1 covers 8 bases. Germline CDR1 is MNHEY and CDR2 is SVGEGT. The CDR3 contains 16 residues. The junction had 11 bases not matched to a gene; V was cut back by 3 bases and J by 5 bases. In DNA, the CDR3 is TGTGCCAGCAGTTATACTCAGGGGGCGTTCAGAACTGAAGCTTTCTTT. Amino acids: CASSYTQGAFRTEAFF.

The J gene is TRBJ1-4, the V gene TRBV2; 8 positions agree with TRBD1. V shed 6 bases, J shed 8 bases, and the junction held 8 bases outside the gene matches. Per germline, CDR1 SNHLY and CDR2 FYNNEI. The CDR3 is 14 amino acids. The CDR3 DNA follows: TGTGCCAGCAGAACAGACAGGGGAGGAGAAAAACTGTTTTTT. It encodes CASRTDRGGEKLFF.

J is TRBJ2-7 and V is TRBV15, with D perhaps TRBD1 (7 bases). This CDR3 is 18 amino acids long. Germline CDR1 and CDR2: LNHNV and YYDKDF (reference sequence). V shed 4 bases and J shed 2 bases, with 24 bases lying between them. CDR3 loop: CATSINSQGGTVPYEQYF. The CDR3 DNA sequence: TGTGCCACCAGCATAAACTCCCAAGGCGGGACAGTACCCTACGAGCAGTACTTC. The full variable domain, rest sourced from reference TRBV15 and TRBJ2-7, is DAMVIQNPRYQVTQFGKPVTLSCSQTLNHNVMYWYQQKSSQAPKLLFHYYDKDFNNEADTPDNFQSRRPNTSFCFLDIRSPGLGDTAMYLCATSINSQGGTVPYEQYFGPGTRLTVT.